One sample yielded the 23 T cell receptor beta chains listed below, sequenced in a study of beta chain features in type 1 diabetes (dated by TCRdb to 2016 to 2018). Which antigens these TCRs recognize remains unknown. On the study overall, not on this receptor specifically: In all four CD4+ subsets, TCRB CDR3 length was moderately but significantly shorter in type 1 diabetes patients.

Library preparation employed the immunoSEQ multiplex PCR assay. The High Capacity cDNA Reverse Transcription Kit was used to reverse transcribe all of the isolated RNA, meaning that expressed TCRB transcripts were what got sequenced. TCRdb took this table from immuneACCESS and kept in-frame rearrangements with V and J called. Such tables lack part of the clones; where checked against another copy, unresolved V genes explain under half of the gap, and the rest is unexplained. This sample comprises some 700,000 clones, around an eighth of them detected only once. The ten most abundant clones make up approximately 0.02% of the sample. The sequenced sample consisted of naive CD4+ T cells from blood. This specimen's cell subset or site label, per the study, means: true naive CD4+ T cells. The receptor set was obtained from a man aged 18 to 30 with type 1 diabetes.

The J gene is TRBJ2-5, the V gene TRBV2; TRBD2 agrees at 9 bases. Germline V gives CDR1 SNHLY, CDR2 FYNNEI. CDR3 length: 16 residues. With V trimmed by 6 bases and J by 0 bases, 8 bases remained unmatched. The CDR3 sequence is CASRALSGGNQETQYF. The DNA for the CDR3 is TGTGCCAGCAGAGCATTAAGCGGGGGGAACCAAGAGACCCAGTACTTC.

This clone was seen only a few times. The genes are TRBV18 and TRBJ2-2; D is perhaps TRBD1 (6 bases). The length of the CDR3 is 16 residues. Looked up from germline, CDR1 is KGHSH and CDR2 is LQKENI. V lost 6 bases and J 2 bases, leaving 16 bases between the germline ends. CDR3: CASSQNGRGNTGELFF. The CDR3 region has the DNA TGTGCCAGCTCTCAAAACGGCAGGGGCAACACCGGGGAGCTGTTTTTT.

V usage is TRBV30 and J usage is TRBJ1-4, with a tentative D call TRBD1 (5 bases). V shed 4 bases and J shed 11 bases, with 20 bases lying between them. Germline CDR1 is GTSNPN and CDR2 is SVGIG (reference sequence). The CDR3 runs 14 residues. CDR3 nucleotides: TGTGCCTGGATTCCTCCCGGGGCGGGCCACAAACTGTTTTTT. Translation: CAWIPPGAGHKLFF.

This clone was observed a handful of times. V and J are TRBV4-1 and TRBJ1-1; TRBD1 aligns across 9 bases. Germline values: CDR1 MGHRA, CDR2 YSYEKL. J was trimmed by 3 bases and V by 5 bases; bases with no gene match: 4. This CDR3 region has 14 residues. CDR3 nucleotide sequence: TGCGCCAGCAGCGGGTGGGACAGGGACACTGAAGCTTTCTTT. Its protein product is CASSGWDRDTEAFF.

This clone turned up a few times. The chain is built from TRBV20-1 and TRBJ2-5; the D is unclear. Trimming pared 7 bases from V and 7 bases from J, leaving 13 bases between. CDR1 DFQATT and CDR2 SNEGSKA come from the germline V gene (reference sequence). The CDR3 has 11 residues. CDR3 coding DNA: TGCAGTGTGGTACAGTCTTGGACCCAGTACTTC. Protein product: CSVVQSWTQYF.

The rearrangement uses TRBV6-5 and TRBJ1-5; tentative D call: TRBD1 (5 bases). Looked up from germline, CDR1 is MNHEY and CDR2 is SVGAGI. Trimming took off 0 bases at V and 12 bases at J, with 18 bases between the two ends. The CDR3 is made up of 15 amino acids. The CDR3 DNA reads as TGTGCCAGCAGTTACTCGAGGGACGCCTTTTTGAGCCAGCATTTT. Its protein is CASSYSRDAFLSQHF.

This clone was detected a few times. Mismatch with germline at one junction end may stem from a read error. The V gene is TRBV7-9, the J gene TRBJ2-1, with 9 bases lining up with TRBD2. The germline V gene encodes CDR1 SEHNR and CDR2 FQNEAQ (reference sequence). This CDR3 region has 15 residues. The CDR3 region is CASSFSGGSSNEQFF. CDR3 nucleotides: TGTGCCAGCAGCTTTAGCGGGGGCTCCTCCAATGAGCAGTTCTTC.

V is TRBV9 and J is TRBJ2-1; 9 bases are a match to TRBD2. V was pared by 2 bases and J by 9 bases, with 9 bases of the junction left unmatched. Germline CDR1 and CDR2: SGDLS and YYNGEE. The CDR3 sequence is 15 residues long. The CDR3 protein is CASSVGLAGFGEQFF. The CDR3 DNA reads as TGTGCCAGCAGCGTGGGTCTAGCGGGGTTCGGTGAGCAGTTCTTC.

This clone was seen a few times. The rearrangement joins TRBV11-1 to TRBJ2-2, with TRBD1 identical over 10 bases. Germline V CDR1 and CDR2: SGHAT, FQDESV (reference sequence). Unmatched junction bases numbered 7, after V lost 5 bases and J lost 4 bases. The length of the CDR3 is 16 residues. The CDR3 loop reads CASSRSGQGSTGELFF. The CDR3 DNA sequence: TGTGCCAGCAGCCGATCGGGACAGGGGTCCACCGGGGAGCTGTTTTTT.

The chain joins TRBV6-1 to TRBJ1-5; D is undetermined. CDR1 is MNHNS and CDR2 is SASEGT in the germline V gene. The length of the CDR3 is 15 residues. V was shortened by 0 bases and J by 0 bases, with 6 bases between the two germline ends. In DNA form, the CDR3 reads TGTGCCAGCAGTGAAGCGGGAGTTAGCAATCAGCCCCAGCATTTT. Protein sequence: CASSEAGVSNQPQHF.

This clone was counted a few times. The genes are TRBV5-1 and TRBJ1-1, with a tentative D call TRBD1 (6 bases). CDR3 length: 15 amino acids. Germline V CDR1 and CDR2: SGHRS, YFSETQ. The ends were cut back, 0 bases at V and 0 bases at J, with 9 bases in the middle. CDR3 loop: CASSLGWDMNTEAFF. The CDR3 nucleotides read TGCGCCAGCAGCTTGGGTTGGGACATGAACACTGAAGCTTTCTTT.

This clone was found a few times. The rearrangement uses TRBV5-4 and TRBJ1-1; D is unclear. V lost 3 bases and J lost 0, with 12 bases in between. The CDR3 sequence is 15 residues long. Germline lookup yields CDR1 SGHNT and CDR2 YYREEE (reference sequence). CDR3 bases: TGTGCCAGCAGCTCTGGACGGACCATGAACACTGAAGCTTTCTTT. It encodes CASSSGRTMNTEAFF.

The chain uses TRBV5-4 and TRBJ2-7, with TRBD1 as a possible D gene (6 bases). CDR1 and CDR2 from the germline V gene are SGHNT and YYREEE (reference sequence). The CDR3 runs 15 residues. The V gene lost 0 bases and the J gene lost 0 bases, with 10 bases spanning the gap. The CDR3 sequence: CASSLGQVLSYEQYF. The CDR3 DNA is TGTGCCAGCAGCTTGGGACAGGTTCTCTCCTACGAGCAGTACTTC.

This chain's CDR3 is CATSRGDRDYGYTF. CDR3 DNA sequence: TGTGCCACCAGCAGAGGGGACAGAGACTATGGCTACACCTTC. The rearrangement joins TRBV15 to TRBJ1-2; 7 bases align to TRBD1. The germline V gene has CDR1 LNHNV and CDR2 YYDKDF (reference sequence). This CDR3 is built from 14 residues. With V trimmed by 1 base and J by 3 bases, 2 bases remained unmatched.

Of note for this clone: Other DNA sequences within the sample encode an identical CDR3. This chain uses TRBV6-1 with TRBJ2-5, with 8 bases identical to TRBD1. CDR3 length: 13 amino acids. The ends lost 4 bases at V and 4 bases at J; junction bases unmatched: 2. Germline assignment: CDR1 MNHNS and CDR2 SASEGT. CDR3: CASSGQGAETQYF. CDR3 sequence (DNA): TGTGCCAGCAGTGGGCAGGGGGCAGAGACCCAGTACTTC.

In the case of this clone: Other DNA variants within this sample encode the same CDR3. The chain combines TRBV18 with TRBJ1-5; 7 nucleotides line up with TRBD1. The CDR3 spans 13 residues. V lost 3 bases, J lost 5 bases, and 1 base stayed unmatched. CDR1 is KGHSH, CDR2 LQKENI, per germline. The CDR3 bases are TGTGCCAGCTCACCTCAGGGGGATCAGCCCCAGCATTTT. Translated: CASSPQGDQPQHF.

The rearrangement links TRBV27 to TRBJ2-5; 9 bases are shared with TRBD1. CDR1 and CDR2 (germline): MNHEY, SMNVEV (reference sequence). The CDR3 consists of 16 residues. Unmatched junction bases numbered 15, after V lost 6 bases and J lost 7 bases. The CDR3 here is CASRPDRGAFSRTQYF. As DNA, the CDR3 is TGTGCCAGCAGGCCCGACAGGGGGGCCTTCTCCCGGACCCAGTACTTC.

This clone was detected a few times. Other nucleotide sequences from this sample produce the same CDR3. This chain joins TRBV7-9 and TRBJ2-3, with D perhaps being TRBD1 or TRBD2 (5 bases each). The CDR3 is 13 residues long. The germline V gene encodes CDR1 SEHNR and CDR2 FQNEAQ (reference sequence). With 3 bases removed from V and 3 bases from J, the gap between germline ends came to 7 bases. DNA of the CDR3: TGTGCCAGCAGCTTTGGGGGAACAGATACGCAGTATTTT. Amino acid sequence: CASSFGGTDTQYF.

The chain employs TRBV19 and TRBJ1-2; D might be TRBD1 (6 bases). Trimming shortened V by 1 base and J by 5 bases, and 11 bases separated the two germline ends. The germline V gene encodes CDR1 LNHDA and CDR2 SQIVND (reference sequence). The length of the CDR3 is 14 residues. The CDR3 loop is CASSIARQAYGYTF. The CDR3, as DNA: TGTGCCAGTAGTATAGCTCGACAGGCGTATGGCTACACCTTC. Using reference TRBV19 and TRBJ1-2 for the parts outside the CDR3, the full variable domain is DGGITQSPKYLFRKEGQNVTLSCEQNLNHDAMYWYRQDPGQGLRLIYYSQIVNDFQKGDIAEGYSVSREKKESFPLTVTSAQKNPTAFYLCASSIARQAYGYTFGSGTRLTVV.

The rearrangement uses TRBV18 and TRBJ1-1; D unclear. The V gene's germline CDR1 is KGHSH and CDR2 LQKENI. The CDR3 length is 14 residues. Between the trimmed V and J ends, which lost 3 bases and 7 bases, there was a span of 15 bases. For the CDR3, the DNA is TGTGCCAGCTCACCCGCGCGGGTGGATGGTGAAGCTTTCTTT. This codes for CASSPARVDGEAFF.

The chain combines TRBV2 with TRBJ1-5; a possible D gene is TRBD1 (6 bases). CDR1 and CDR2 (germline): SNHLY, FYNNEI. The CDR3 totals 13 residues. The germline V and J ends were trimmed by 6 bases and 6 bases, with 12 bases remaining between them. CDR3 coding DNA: TGTGCCAGCAGGGGACACCAAATTCAGCCCCAGCATTTT. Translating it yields CASRGHQIQPQHF. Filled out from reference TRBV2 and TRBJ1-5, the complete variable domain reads EPEVTQTPSHQVTQMGQEVILRCVPISNHLYFYWYRQILGQKVEFLVSFYNNEISEKSEIFDDQFSVERPDGSNFTLKIRSTKLEDSAMYFCASRGHQIQPQHFGDGTRLSIL.

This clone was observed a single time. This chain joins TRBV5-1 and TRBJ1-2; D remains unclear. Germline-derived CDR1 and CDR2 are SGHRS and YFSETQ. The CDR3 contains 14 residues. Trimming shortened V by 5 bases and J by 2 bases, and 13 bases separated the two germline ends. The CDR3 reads CASSLTPENYGYTF. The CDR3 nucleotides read TGCGCCAGCAGTTTAACTCCGGAAAACTATGGCTACACCTTC.

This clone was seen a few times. CDR3 nucleotides: TGCGCCAGCAGCTTGGAGTCCCTGGAGGTTCAGTACTTC. Translation gives CASSLESLEVQYF. The V call is TRBV5-1, the J call TRBJ2-4; possible D gene TRBD2, 5 bases. V lost 0 bases and J 11 bases, leaving 12 bases between the germline ends. CDR1 is SGHRS, CDR2 YFSETQ, per germline. The CDR3 consists of 13 residues.